The sequence of this T cell receptor (beta chain) was determined in a study of beta chain features in type 1 diabetes. The study's findings and limits: Small HLA sub-analyses could not settle whether HLA shapes TCRB rearrangement. Equally in patients and controls, shorter templates might have been favored by PCR.

Per germline, CDR1 LNHNV and CDR2 YYDKDF (reference sequence). The CDR3 is made up of 16 amino acids. V trimming: 1 base; J trimming: 6 bases; junction bases outside the gene matches: 7. Of the isolated RNA, all was reverse transcribed, and so the sequenced material was expressed TCRB transcripts. Assay used: immunoSEQ multiplex PCR; TCRdb lists only in-frame clones, some missing. This sample yields nearly 350,000 clones, of which around 8% are seen a single time; around 0.45% belongs to the top ten. As to this clone: The antigen is not known.

The V call is TRBV15, the J call TRBJ2-1, with 9 bases matching TRBD2. Sequenced material: central memory CD4+ T cells from blood. The receptor's source is a woman aged 18-29 years in good health. CDR3 nucleotide sequence: TGTGCCACCAGCAGAGGATTAGCGGGAGTCGGCAATGAGCAGTTCTTC. This encodes CATSRGLAGVGNEQFF.